The next 20 T cell receptor beta chains were all read from a single sample in a study of regulatory T cells in long-lasting Graves disease. Combining iRepertoire HTBI primers with Arm-PCR of CDR3 regions, the authors built TCR beta libraries. TCRdb analysed the multiplex PCR reads with MiXCR anew, one entry per CDR3 protein. The data show about half a million distinct CDR3 sequences, approximately 12% seen once. The time point here: newly diagnosed GD, antithyroid drugs for less than 3 months. From RNA extracted from PBMCs, the TCR library was made. These data were also filed under a second study, of T cells in Graves' hyperthyroidism and ophthalmopathy.

The sequences come from peripheral blood mononuclear cells (PBMCs), collected at new diagnosis, from a patient treated with antithyroid drugs. These receptors came from a woman in her 30s with Graves disease.

Ten or more counts support this clonotype. The V call is TRBV12-5, the J call TRBJ2-1, with 13 bases aligning to TRBD2. After removal of 0 bases from V and 0 bases from J, the junction contained 5 bases not matched to a gene. Germline CDR1 is LGHNT and CDR2 is FRNRAP. The CDR3 runs to 19 residues. CDR3 region: CASGLVGLAGASSYNEQFF. The CDR3 DNA reads TGTGCTAGTGGTTTGGTAGGACTAGCGGGGGCGAGCTCCTACAATGAGCAGTTCTTC.

In this sample, this clonotype turned up many times. The chain carries TRBV14 and TRBJ2-2; D is unclear. Germline loops: CDR1 SGHDN, CDR2 FVKESK. Trimming shortened V by 1 base and J by 4 bases, and 10 bases separated the two germline ends. This CDR3 region has 15 residues. As DNA, the CDR3 is TGTGCCAGCAGCCAAGGCTGGGGTGCCACCGGGGAGCTGTTTTTT. It codes for CASSQGWGATGELFF.

The chain couples TRBV30 to TRBJ1-6; D gene ambiguous. The V gene lost 3 bases and the J gene lost 5 bases, with 14 bases spanning the gap. Germline values: CDR1 GTSNPN, CDR2 SVGIG (reference sequence). This CDR3 has 15 amino acids. The CDR3 is CAWRYYGVDNSPLHF. Written as DNA, the CDR3 is TGTGCCTGGAGGTATTATGGAGTGGATAATTCACCCCTCCACTTT.

This clonotype showed up many times. The junction differs from germline at one of its ends, possibly a read error. The chain has TRBV5-1 and TRBJ2-3, with TRBD2 matching over 9 bases. The CDR3 has 15 amino acids. Per germline, CDR1 SGHRS and CDR2 YFSETQ. CDR3 bases: TGTGCCAGCAGTTTACGTAGCGGGAGCGCAGATACGCAGTATTTT. Residues: CASSLRSGSADTQYF.

A note on this clonotype: One end of the junction is discordant with germline, which a read error may explain. The chain links TRBV5-6 to TRBJ2-1; 9 positions agree with TRBD1. This CDR3 has 14 residues. CDR1 is SGHDT, CDR2 YYEEEE, per germline. The CDR3 nucleotides read TGTGCCACCTCTTCGGGGACAGGGTGGGATGAGCAGTCCTTC. The encoded protein is CATSSGTGWDEQSF.

In this sample, this clonotype turned up many times. This sequence joins TRBV11-2 and TRBJ2-1; D is ambiguous. This CDR3 has 16 amino acids. The V and J ends lost 5 bases and 0 bases respectively, with 14 bases between them. Germline CDR1 and CDR2: SGHAT and FQNNGV. CDR3 loop: CASSPNQIISYNEQFF. CDR3 DNA: TGTGCCAGCAGCCCCAACCAGATCATCTCCTACAATGAGCAGTTCTTC. The full variable domain, with the rest looked up from reference TRBV11-2 and TRBJ2-1, is EAGVAQSPRYKIIEKRQSVAFWCNPISGHATLYWYQQILGQGPKLLIQFQNNGVVDDSQLPKDRFSAERLKGVDSTLKIQPAKLEDSAVYLCASSPNQIISYNEQFFGPGTRLTVL.

This clonotype was detected only a few times. The chain has TRBV20-1 and TRBJ1-5; TRBD1 aligns across 7 bases. Germline-derived CDR1 and CDR2 are DFQATT and SNEGSKA (reference sequence). With V trimmed by 6 bases and J by 4 bases, 12 bases remained unmatched. CDR3 length: 15 residues. CDR3 nucleotides: TGCAGTGCCAGCGGTGTCACAGGGGCAAATCAGCCCCAGCATTTT. Its translation is CSASGVTGANQPQHF.

The table lists this clonotype with many counts. The chain couples TRBV7-3 to TRBJ2-3, with D perhaps TRBD2 (6 bases). Germline loops: CDR1 SGHTA, CDR2 FQGTGA. This CDR3 is 13 amino acids long. Trimming left V 5 bases short and J 2 bases short, with 8 bases between. CDR3 bases: TGTGCCAGCAGCCGCGGGACCACAGATACGCAGTATTTT. Its translation is CASSRGTTDTQYF.

This clonotype was recorded many times. The chain employs TRBV28 and TRBJ2-5; D possibly corresponds to TRBD2 (6 bases). The CDR3 extends over 13 amino acids. Germline CDR1 is MDHEN and CDR2 is SYDVKM. V was trimmed by 3 bases and J by 4 bases, leaving 9 bases between them. The CDR3 sequence is CASSFGGLETQYF. Written as DNA, the CDR3 is TGTGCCAGCAGTTTTGGGGGACTAGAGACCCAGTACTTC.

This clonotype occurred many times. The V gene is TRBV12-3 or TRBV12-4, the J gene TRBJ1-2, with a weak D call TRBD1 (5 bases). The CDR3 has 15 amino acids. The V and J ends lost 3 bases and 8 bases respectively, with 19 bases between them. The CDR3 loop is CASSFWQGDPGGYTF. The CDR3 DNA sequence: TGTGCCAGCAGTTTTTGGCAGGGTGACCCGGGGGGCTACACCTTC.

In its sample, this clonotype was seen many times. This chain uses TRBV28 with TRBJ1-4, with no clear D. The CDR3 consists of 18 residues. V lost 1 base to trimming and J lost 9 bases, with 24 bases between them. Germline V CDR1 and CDR2: MDHEN, SYDVKM. CDR3 nucleotide sequence: TGTGCCAGCAGTTTATTGAGGTGGACCCCAACAGCGGAAAAAAAACTGTTTTTT. This encodes CASSLLRWTPTAEKKLFF. The whole variable domain, remainder taken from reference TRBV28 and TRBJ1-4, is DVKVTQSSRYLVKRTGEKVFLECVQDMDHENMFWYRQDPGLGLRLIYFSYDVKMKEKGDIPEGYSVSREKKERFSLILESASTNQTSMYLCASSLLRWTPTAEKKLFFGSGTQLSVL.

The table lists this clonotype with many counts. The chain joins TRBV7-9 to TRBJ2-3; D unclear. Trimming removed 5 bases from V and 0 bases from J, with 18 bases in between. This CDR3 comprises 17 residues. CDR1 is SEHNR and CDR2 is FQNEAQ in the germline V gene (reference sequence). As DNA, the CDR3 is TGTGCCAGCAGCCCCATGGGTTGGTGGGCGAGCACAGATACGCAGTATTTT. Its translation: CASSPMGWWASTDTQYF. The full variable domain, in which reference TRBV7-9 and TRBJ2-3 provide the parts outside the CDR3, is DTGVSQNPRHKITKRGQNVTFRCDPISEHNRLYWYRQTLGQGPEFLTYFQNEAQLEKSRLLSDRFSAERPKGSFSTLEIQRTEQGDSAMYLCASSPMGWWASTDTQYFGPGTRLTVL.

This clonotype was detected ten times or more. DNA of the CDR3: TGTGCCAGCAGCGAAGCAGGGGGCAACTATGGCTACACCTTC. It codes for CASSEAGGNYGYTF. The chain joins TRBV11-2 to TRBJ1-2; 8 nucleotides match TRBD1. After removal of 5 bases from V and 2 bases from J, the junction contained 4 bases not matched to a gene. Looked up from germline, CDR1 is SGHAT and CDR2 is FQNNGV. The CDR3 spans 14 residues.

V usage is TRBV29-1 and J usage is TRBJ2-3, with D possibly matching TRBD1 (6 bases). CDR1 SQVTM and CDR2 ANQGSEA come from the germline V gene. The CDR3 totals 13 residues. Trimming pared 8 bases from V and 3 bases from J, leaving 15 bases between. The CDR3: CSPRDIGTDTQYF. In nucleotides, the CDR3 is TGCAGCCCTAGGGACATTGGGACAGATACGCAGTATTTT.

This clonotype has ten or more counts. The chain carries TRBV11-2 and TRBJ2-5; possibly TRBD1 for D (6 bases). V shed 4 bases and J shed 1 base, with 7 bases lying between them. In germline, CDR1 is SGHAT, CDR2 FQNNGV. The CDR3 contains 13 residues. This CDR3 reads CASSSDSQETQYF. The DNA for the CDR3 is TGTGCCAGCAGCTCGGACAGCCAAGAGACCCAGTACTTC.

This clonotype showed up many times. The rearrangement links TRBV3-1 to TRBJ2-3, with a weak D call TRBD2 (6 bases). Trimming stripped 0 bases from V and 3 bases from J, with 13 bases between. The CDR3 has 16 amino acids. Per germline, CDR1 LGHDT and CDR2 YNNKEL (reference sequence). This CDR3 reads CASSQDSGGMTDTQYF. CDR3 coding DNA: TGTGCCAGCAGCCAAGATTCGGGCGGGATGACAGATACGCAGTATTTT.

This clonotype was recorded a few times. The chain employs TRBV5-6 and TRBJ2-1; D is possibly TRBD1 (7 bases). The V end was cut by 3 bases, the J end by 9 bases, with 16 bases between. Germline CDR1 SGHDT, CDR2 YYEEEE. There are 14 residues in the CDR3. The CDR3 sequence is CASSYEPGGSEQFF. In DNA, the CDR3 is TGTGCCAGCAGCTATGAACCAGGGGGGAGTGAGCAGTTCTTC.

The gene calls are TRBV7-2 and TRBJ2-3, with 13 bases aligning to TRBD2. The germline CDR1 and CDR2 sequences are SGHTA and FQGNSA. V lost 8 bases to trimming and J lost 5 bases; unmatched junction nucleotides: 22. There are 20 residues in the CDR3. The CDR3 bases are TGTGCCAGCGGGGGATGGGGAGGACTAGCGGGAGATCTGATGAGAGATACGCAGTATTTT. Protein: CASGGWGGLAGDLMRDTQYF.

This clonotype was picked up many times. CDR3 sequence reads: CASSSTSWTGVGEQFF. The CDR3 bases are TGTGCCAGCAGTTCCACAAGCTGGACAGGGGTCGGCGAGCAGTTCTTC. The chain combines TRBV27 with TRBJ2-1, with 9 bases aligning to TRBD1. This CDR3 region has 16 residues. Looked up from germline, CDR1 is MNHEY and CDR2 is SMNVEV (reference sequence). Unmatched junction bases numbered 14, after V lost 4 bases and J lost 10 bases.

In its sample, this clonotype was seen many times. The CDR3 here is CASSQVTGESQPQHF. Here the CDR3 DNA reads TGTGCCAGCAGCCAAGTCACAGGGGAGTCTCAGCCCCAGCATTTT. This chain links TRBV4-2 with TRBJ1-5, with 7 bases aligning to TRBD1. Germline V gene sequence: CDR1 LGHNA, CDR2 YNFKEQ. V dropped 1 base and J dropped 6; count of bases not matched to a gene: 6. This CDR3 spans 15 amino acids.